The clone carrying this TCR beta chain was recorded a few times. Its specificity is unknown. A single record per CDR3 protein comes from TCRdb applying MiXCR to the 5' RACE reads. The sample has about 400,000 distinct CDR3 sequences, about 20% seen once. The source of the sample is a study of CD8 T cells in ankylosing spondylitis. Study results and caveats: A motif of eight highly homologous TCR beta variants was seen as apparently characteristic of ankylosing spondylitis blood.

The CDR3 totals 15 residues. This TCR derives from a male donor with ankylosing spondylitis. The sample taken for sequencing was blood, either unsorted or a sorted T cell fraction (not recorded which). J is TRBJ2-5 and V is TRBV21-1; the DNA was not used to check the table's D call, TRBD2. TRBV21-1 is a pseudogene locus. The CDR3 sequence: CASSKPCGRKETQYF. For the CDR3, the DNA is TGTGCCAGCAGCAAACCATGCGGGAGGAAAGAGACCCAGTACTTC.